Included here is one TCR beta chain sequence, with context. Its antigen is unidentified. Germline values: CDR1 LGHNA, CDR2 YSLEER. V was pared by 0 bases and J by 8 bases, with 16 bases between. CDR3 length equals 15 residues. The entry originates in a study of T-cell memory formation after mild COVID-19. Each CDR3 protein is one row after TCRdb ran MiXCR on the 5' RACE reads. This sample has about 290,000 distinct CDR3 sequences; approximately 15% occur once, and the top ten carry about a fifth. Study-wide results and limits: The pre-infection memory compartment contained some responding clones, suggesting cross-reactive memory joined. Shrinking CD4+ clones resided mostly in CM and EM, and CD8+ ones in EMRA.

The sequencing sample was made of PBMCs or a T cell subset sorted from them (not recorded which). The chain carries TRBV4-3 and TRBJ1-1; D is unresolved. The TCR was taken from a man aged 18 to 29 who had mild COVID-19 (a few samples of this study predate the infection). Cell type and time point are not known. The CDR3 nucleotides are TGCGCCAGCAGCCAAGATTACTTGCAGGTGTCCGAAGCTTTCTTT. Encoded protein: CASSQDYLQVSEAFF.